Sequencing of this TCR beta chain was carried out in a study of cytomegalovirus exposure and HLA in healthy donors. Primers included in the PCR were 60 Vbeta and 13 Jbeta primers. The protocol was immunoSEQ multiplex PCR, while the TCRdb copy is restricted to in-frame clones and leaves out a portion. This sample has some 140,000 clones, with more than 75% found just once. This CDR3 comprises 13 residues. From germline, CDR1 is GTSNPN and CDR2 SVGIG (reference sequence). V was cut by 6 bases and J by 0 bases, with 9 bases left in between. This clone was seen once. This clonotype was sampled from a female donor in good health and CMV-seronegative. The rearrangement uses TRBV30 and TRBJ1-5, with unresolved D. Sequencing used PBMCs. CDR3 coding DNA: TGTGCCTGCGAGCGAGATAGCAATCAGCCCCAGCATTTT. It codes for CACERDSNQPQHF. Complete variable domain (other parts from reference TRBV30 and TRBJ1-5): SQTIHQWPATLVQPVGSPLSLECTVEGTSNPNLYWYRQAAGRGLQLLFYSVGIGQISSEVPQNLSASRPQDRQFILSSKKLLLSDSGFYLCACERDSNQPQHFGDGTRLSIL.